This T cell receptor (beta chain) was documented in a study of somatic mutations in cytotoxic T cells in rheumatoid arthritis. Study context: Blood samples of around 30 ml were drawn from patients (in EDTA) right after diagnosis and before any treatment. The researchers flow-sorted some T-cell populations stained with V beta antibodies and got nearly 100% purity, and these included V beta1+ cells sequenced for TCRB. Overall study findings and caveats: Within the rheumatoid arthritis patients, CD8+ clonality went up as age increased (Spearman r of about 0.52). The same was not true of the healthy controls. Of more than 60 patients, 8 had a largest CD8+ clone that exceeded 20% of CD8+ cells.

The CDR3 runs 15 residues. CDR1 and CDR2 (germline): LNHNV, YYDKDF (reference sequence). Trimming stripped 5 bases from V and 4 bases from J, with 15 bases between. This clone has more than one count but fewer than ten. The antigen is unknown. Using immunoSEQ multiplex PCR, the repertoire was profiled, and TCRdb retains in-frame clones only, with some absent. Of roughly 4,400 clones in the sample, around 78% are singletons; the top ten hold roughly 71%. The sequence derives from a man aged 40-49 years with rheumatoid arthritis. This sample comprised CD8+ T cells sorted from blood, obtained at a follow-up visit. The gene calls are TRBV15 and TRBJ1-5; D call uncertain. The CDR3, as DNA: TGTGCCACCAGCGCCCGGAGCCCAGCTAATCAGCCCCAGCATTTT. Translated, it gives CATSARSPANQPQHF. Complete variable domain (other parts from reference TRBV15 and TRBJ1-5): DAMVIQNPRYQVTQFGKPVTLSCSQTLNHNVMYWYQQKSSQAPKLLFHYYDKDFNNEADTPDNFQSRRPNTSFCFLDIRSPGLGDTAMYLCATSARSPANQPQHFGDGTRLSIL.